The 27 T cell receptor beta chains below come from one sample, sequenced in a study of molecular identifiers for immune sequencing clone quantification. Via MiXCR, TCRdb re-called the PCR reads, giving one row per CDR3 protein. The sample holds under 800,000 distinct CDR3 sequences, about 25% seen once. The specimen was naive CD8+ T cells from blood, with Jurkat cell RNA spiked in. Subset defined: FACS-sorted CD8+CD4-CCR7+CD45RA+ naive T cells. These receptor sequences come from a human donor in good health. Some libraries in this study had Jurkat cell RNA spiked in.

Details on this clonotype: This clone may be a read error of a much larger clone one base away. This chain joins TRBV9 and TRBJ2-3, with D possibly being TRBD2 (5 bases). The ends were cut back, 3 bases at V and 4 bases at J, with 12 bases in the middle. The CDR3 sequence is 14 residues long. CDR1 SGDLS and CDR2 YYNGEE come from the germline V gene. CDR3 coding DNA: TGTGCCAGCAGCGGAGCGGTAAGCGCAGATACGCAGTATTTT. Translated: CASSGAVSADTQYF.

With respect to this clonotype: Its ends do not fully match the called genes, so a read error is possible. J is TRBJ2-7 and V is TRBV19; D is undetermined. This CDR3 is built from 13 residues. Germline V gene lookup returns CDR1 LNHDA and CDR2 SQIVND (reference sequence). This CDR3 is CASSRGRTYKQYF. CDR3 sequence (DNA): TGTGCCAGTAGTAGGGGAAGGACCTACAAGCAGTACTTC.

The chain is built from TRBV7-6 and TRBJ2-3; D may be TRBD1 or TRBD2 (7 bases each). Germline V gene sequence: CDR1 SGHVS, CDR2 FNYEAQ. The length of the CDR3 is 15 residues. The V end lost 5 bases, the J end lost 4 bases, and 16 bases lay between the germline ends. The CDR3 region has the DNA TGTGCCAGCAGCACCAGGGGGGGTGAGGCAGATACGCAGTATTTT. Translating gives CASSTRGGEADTQYF.

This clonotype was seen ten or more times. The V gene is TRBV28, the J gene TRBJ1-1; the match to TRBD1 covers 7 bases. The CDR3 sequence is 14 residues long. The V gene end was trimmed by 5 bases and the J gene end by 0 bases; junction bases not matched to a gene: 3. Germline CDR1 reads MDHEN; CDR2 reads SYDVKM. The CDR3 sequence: CASSTGTVNTEAFF. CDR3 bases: TGTGCCAGCAGTACCGGGACAGTGAACACTGAAGCTTTCTTT. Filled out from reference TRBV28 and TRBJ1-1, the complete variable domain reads DVKVTQSSRYLVKRTGEKVFLECVQDMDHENMFWYRQDPGLGLRLIYFSYDVKMKEKGDIPEGYSVSREKKERFSLILESASTNQTSMYLCASSTGTVNTEAFFGQGTRLTVV.

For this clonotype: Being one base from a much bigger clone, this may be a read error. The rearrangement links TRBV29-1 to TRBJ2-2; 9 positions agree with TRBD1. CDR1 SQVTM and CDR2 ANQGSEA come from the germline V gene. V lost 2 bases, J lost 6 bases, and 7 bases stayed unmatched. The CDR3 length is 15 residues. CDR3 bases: TGCAGCGTTGAAAACGACAGGGGGTACGCCGGGGAGCTGTTTTTT. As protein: CSVENDRGYAGELFF.

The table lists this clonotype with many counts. The CDR3 DNA reads as TGTGCCAGCAGCCACAAAATAGCGGGGGGGCCGAATGAGCAGTTCTTC. Residues: CASSHKIAGGPNEQFF. The chain combines TRBV21-1 with TRBJ2-1; no check of the table's D call, TRBD2, against the DNA was made. TRBV21-1 is assigned pseudogene status. The CDR3 runs 16 residues.

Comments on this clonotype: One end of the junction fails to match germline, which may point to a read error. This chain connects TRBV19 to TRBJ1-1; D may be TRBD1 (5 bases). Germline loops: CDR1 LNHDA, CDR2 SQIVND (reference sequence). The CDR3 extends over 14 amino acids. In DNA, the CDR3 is TGTGCCAGTAGTACCCCGCAGGGTCGAGCTGAAGCTTCCTTT. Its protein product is CASSTPQGRAEASF.

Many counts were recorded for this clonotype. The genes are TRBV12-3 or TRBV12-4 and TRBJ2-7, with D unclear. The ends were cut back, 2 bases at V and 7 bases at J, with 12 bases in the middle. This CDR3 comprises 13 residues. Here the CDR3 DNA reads TGTGCCAGCAGTTTAAACATGGGGAAGGAGCAGTACTTC. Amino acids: CASSLNMGKEQYF.

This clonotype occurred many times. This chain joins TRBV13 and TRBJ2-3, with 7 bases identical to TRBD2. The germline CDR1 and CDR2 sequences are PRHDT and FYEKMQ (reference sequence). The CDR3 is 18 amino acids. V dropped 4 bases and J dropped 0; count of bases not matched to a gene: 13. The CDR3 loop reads CASSSPNPRETSTDTQYF. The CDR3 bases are TGTGCCAGCAGCTCCCCCAATCCGCGGGAGACTAGCACAGATACGCAGTATTTT. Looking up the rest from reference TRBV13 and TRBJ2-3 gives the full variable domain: AAGVIQSPRHLIKEKRETATLKCYPIPRHDTVYWYQQGPGQDPQFLISFYEKMQSDKGSIPDRFSAQQFSDYHSELNMSSLELGDSALYFCASSSPNPRETSTDTQYFGPGTRLTVL.

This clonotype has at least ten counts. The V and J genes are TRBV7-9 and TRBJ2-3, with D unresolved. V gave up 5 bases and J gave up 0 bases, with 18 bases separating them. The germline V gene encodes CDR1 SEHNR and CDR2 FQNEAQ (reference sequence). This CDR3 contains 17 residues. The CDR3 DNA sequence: TGTGCCAGCAGCGCCTACCTCATAACCTCTAGCACAGATACGCAGTATTTT. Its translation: CASSAYLITSSTDTQYF. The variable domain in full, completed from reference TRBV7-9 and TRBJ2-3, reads DTGVSQNPRHKITKRGQNVTFRCDPISEHNRLYWYRQTLGQGPEFLTYFQNEAQLEKSRLLSDRFSAERPKGSFSTLEIQRTEQGDSAMYLCASSAYLITSSTDTQYFGPGTRLTVL.

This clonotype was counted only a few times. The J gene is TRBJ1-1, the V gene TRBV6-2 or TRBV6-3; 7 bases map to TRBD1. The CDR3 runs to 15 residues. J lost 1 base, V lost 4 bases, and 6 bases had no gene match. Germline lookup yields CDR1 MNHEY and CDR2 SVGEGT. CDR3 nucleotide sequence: TGTGCCAGCAGTTTACAGGGGTTGAAGAACACTGAAGCTTTCTTT. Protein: CASSLQGLKNTEAFF.

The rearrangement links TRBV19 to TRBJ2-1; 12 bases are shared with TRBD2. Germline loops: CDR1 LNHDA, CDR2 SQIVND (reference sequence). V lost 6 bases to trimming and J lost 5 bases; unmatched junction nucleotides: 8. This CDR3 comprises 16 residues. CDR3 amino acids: CASSRLAGVVDNEQFF. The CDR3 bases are TGTGCCAGTAGCCGACTAGCGGGAGTGGTGGACAATGAGCAGTTCTTC.

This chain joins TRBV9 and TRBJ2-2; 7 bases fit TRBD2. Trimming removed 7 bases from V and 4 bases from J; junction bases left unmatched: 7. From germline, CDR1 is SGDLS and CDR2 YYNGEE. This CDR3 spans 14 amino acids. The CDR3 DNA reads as TGTGCCAGCGGCGAGGGCGGGGGCACCGGGGAGCTGTTTTTT. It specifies CASGEGGGTGELFF.

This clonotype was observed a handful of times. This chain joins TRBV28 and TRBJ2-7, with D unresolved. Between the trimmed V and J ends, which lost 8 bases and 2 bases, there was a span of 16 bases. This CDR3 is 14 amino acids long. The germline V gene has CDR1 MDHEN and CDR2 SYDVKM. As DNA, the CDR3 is TGTGCCAGCGCGTTGAGCGCAGGAACCTACGAGCAGTACTTC. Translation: CASALSAGTYEQYF.

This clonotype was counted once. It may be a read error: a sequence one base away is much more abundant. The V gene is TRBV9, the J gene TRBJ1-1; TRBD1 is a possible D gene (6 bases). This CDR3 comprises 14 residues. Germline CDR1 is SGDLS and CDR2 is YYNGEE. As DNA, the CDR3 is TGTGCCAGCAGCGAATCAGGGGTTAGCACTGCAGCTTTCTTT. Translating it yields CASSESGVSTAAFF.

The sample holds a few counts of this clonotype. This CDR3 is CASSQSPKIAPTSGTVSGNTIYF. As DNA, the CDR3 is TGCGCCAGCAGCCAAAGTCCCAAGATAGCCCCGACCTCAGGGACCGTCTCTGGAAACACCATATATTTT. This chain connects TRBV4-3 to TRBJ1-3; D perhaps matches TRBD1 (5 bases). The CDR3 spans 23 residues. Between the trimmed V and J ends, which lost 2 bases and 0 bases, there was a span of 32 bases. CDR1 and CDR2 (germline): LGHNA, YSLEER.

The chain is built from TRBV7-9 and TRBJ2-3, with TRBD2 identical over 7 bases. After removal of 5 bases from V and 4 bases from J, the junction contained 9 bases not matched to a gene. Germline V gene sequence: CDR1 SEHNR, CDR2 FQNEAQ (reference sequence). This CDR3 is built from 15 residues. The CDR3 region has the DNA TGTGCCAGCAGCCACTTGGGAGGGGACGCAGATACGCAGTATTTT. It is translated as CASSHLGGDADTQYF. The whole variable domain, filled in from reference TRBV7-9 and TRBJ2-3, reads DTGVSQNPRHKITKRGQNVTFRCDPISEHNRLYWYRQTLGQGPEFLTYFQNEAQLEKSRLLSDRFSAERPKGSFSTLEIQRTEQGDSAMYLCASSHLGGDADTQYFGPGTRLTVL.

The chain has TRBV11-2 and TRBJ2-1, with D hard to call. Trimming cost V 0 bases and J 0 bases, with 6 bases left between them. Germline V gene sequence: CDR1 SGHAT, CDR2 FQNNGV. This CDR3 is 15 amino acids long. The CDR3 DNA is TGTGCCAGCAGCTTAGAGACCAACTCCTACAATGAGCAGTTCTTC. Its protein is CASSLETNSYNEQFF. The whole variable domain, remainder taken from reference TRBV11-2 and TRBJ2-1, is EAGVAQSPRYKIIEKRQSVAFWCNPISGHATLYWYQQILGQGPKLLIQFQNNGVVDDSQLPKDRFSAERLKGVDSTLKIQPAKLEDSAVYLCASSLETNSYNEQFFGPGTRLTVL.

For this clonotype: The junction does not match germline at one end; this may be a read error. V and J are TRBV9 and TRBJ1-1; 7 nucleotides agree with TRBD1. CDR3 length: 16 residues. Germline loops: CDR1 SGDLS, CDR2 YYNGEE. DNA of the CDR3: TGTGCCAGCTGCGTAGCTAAGGACAGGTCATACGCTGAAGCTTTCTTT. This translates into CASCVAKDRSYAEAFF.

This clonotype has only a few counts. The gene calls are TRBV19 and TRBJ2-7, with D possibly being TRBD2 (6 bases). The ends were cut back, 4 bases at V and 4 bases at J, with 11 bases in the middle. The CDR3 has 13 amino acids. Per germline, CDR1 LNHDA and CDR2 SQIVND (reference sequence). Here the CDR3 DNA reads TGTGCCAGTAGTAGGGGGGTGTGGTACGAGCAGTACTTC. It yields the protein CASSRGVWYEQYF. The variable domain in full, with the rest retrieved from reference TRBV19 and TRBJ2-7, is DGGITQSPKYLFRKEGQNVTLSCEQNLNHDAMYWYRQDPGQGLRLIYYSQIVNDFQKGDIAEGYSVSREKKESFPLTVTSAQKNPTAFYLCASSRGVWYEQYFGPGTRLTVT.

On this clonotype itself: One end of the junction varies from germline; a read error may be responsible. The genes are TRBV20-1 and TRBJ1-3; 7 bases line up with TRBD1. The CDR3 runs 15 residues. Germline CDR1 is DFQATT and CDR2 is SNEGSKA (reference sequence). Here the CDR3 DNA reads TGCAGTGCTAGAGACTACCGGGACAGTGGAATCACCATATATTTT. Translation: CSARDYRDSGITIYF.

The DNA of the CDR3 is TGTGCCAGCAGTCGAACCTCAGGGAAGCAGTTCTTC. Translation gives CASSRTSGKQFF. This chain links TRBV28 with TRBJ2-1; perhaps TRBD1 as D (5 bases). The CDR3 covers 12 residues. The germline V and J ends were trimmed by 5 bases and 11 bases, with 13 bases remaining between them. From germline, CDR1 is MDHEN and CDR2 SYDVKM.

The chain's CDR3 is CASSPPGSGPDEQYF. DNA of the CDR3: TGTGCCAGCAGTCCGCCAGGTAGCGGGCCAGACGAGCAGTACTTC. This chain uses TRBV27 with TRBJ2-7, with 7 positions matching TRBD2. Germline trimming cut 5 bases from V and 5 bases from J; bases unmatched to any gene: 12. Germline lookup yields CDR1 MNHEY and CDR2 SMNVEV (reference sequence). The CDR3 is made up of 15 amino acids.

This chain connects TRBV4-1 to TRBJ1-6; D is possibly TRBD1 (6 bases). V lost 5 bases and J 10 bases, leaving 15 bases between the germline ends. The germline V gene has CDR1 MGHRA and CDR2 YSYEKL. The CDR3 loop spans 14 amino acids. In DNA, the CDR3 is TGCGCCAGCAGCGAAACAGGGTTAGGCTCACCCCTCCACTTT. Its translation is CASSETGLGSPLHF.

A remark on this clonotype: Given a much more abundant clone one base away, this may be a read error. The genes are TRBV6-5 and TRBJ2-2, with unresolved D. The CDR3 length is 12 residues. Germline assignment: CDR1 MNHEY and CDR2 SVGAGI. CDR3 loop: CASGYFSGELFF. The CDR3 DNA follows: TGTGCCAGCGGTTATTTCTCCGGGGAGCTGTTTTTT.

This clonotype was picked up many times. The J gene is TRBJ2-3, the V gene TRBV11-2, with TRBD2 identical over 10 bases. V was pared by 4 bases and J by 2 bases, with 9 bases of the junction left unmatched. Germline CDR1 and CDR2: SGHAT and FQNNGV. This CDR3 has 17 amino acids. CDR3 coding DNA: TGTGCCAGCAGCTCGACTAGCGGGCTTGGGGTCACAGATACGCAGTATTTT. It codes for CASSSTSGLGVTDTQYF.

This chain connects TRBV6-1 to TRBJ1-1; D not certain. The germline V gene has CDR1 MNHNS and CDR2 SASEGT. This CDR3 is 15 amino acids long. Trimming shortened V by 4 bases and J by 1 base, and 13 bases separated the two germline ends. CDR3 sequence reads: CASSATGPANTEAFF. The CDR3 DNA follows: TGTGCCAGCAGTGCCACCGGACCAGCGAACACTGAAGCTTTCTTT.